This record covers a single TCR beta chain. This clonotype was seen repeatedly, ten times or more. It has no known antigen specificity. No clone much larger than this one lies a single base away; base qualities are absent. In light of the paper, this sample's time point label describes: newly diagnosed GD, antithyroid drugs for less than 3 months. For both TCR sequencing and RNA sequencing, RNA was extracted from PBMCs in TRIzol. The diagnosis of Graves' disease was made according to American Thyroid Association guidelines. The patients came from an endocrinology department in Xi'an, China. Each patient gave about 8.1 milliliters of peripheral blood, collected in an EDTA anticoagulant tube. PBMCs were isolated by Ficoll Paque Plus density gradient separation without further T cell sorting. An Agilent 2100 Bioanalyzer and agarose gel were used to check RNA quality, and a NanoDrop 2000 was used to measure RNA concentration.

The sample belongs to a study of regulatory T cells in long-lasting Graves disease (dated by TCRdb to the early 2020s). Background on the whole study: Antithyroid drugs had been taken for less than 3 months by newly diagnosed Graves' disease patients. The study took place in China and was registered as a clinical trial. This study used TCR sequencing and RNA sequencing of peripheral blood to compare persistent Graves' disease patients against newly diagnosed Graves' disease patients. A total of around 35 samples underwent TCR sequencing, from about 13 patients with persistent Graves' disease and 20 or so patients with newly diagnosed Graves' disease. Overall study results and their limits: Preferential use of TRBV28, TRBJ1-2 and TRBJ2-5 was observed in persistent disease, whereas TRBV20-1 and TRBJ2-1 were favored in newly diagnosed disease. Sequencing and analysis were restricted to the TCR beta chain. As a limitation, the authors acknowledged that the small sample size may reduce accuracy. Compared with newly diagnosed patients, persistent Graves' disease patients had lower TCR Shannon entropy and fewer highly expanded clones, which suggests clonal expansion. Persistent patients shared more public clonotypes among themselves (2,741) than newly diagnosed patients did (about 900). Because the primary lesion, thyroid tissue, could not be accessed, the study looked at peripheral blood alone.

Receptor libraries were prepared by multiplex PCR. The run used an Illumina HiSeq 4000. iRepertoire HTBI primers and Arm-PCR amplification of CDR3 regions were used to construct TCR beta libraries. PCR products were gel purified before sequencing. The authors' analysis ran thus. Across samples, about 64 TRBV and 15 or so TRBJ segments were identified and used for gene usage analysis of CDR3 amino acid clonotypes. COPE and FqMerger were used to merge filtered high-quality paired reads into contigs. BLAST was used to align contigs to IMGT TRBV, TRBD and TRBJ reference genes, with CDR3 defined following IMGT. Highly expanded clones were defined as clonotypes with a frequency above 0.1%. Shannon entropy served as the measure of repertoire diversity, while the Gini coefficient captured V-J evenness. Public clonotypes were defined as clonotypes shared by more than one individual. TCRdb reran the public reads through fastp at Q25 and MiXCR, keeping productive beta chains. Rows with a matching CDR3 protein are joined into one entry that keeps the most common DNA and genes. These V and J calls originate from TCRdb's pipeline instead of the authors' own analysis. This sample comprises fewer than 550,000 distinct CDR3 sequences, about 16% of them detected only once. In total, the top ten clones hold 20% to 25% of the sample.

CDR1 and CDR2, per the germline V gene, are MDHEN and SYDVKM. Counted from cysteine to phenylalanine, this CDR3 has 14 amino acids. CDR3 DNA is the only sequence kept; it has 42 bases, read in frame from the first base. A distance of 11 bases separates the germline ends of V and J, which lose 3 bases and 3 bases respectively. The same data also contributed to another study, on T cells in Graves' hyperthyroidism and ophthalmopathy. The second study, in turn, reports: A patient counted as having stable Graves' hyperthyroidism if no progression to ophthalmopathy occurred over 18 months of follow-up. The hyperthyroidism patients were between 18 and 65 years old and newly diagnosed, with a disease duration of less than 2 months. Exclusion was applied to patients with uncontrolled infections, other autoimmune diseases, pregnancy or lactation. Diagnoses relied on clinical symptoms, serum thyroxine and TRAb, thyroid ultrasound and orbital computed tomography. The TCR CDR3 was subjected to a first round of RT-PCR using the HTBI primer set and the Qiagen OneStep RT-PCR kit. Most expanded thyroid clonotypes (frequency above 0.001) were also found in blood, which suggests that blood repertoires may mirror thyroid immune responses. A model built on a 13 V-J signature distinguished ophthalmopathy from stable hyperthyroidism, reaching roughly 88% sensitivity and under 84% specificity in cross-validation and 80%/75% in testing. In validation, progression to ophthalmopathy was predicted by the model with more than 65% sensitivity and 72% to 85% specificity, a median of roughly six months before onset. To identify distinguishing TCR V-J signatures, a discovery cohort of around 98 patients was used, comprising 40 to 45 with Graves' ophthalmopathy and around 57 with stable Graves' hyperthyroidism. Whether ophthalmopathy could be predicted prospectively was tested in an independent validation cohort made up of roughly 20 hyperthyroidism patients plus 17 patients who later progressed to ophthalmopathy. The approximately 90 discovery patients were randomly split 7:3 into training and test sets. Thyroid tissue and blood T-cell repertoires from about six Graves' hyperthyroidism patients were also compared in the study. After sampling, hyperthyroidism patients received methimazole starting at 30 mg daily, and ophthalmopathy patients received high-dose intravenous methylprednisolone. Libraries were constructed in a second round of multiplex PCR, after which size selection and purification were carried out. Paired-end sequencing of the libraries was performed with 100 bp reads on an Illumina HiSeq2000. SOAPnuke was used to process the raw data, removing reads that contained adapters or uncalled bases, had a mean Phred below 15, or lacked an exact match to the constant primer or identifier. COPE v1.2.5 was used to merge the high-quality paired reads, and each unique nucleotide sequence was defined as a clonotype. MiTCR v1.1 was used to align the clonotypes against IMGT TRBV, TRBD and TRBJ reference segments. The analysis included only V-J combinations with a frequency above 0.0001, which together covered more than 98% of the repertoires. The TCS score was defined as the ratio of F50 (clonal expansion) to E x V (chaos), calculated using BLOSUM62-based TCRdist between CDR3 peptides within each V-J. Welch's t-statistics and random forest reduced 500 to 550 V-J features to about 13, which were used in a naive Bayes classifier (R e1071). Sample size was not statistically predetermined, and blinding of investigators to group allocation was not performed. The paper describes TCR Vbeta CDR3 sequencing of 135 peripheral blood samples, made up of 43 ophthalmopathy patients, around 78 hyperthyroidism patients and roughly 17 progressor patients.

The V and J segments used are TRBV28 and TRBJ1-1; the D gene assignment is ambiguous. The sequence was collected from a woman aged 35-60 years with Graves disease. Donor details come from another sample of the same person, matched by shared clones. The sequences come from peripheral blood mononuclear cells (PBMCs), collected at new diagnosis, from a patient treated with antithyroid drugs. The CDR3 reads CASSFPPEHTEAFF. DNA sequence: TGTGCCAGCAGTTTCCCCCCTGAACACACTGAAGCTTTCTTT.